The entry that follows covers one TCR beta chain sequence. This clonotype was picked up a small number of times. Its antigen remains undetermined. Base qualities are not provided; no much larger clone lies one nucleotide away. This entry belongs to a study of T-cell reconstitution after alpha-beta-depleted transplantation in children (dated by TCRdb to the mid-2010s). Describing the broader study: Using TCR repertoire profiling, the study quantitatively followed how T-cell immune reconstitution unfolded in children after TCRalphabeta/CD19-depleted allogeneic hematopoietic cell transplantation.

V is pared back by 1 base and J by 5 bases, with 8 bases lying between the germline termini. From a lookup of the germline V gene, CDR1 and CDR2 are SGHDN and FVKESK. The CDR3 runs 13 residues from the cysteine to the phenylalanine. Just CDR3 DNA is preserved here, 39 bases in frame from base 1. The library was generated by PCR. TCRdb names Illumina HiSeq 2500 as the instrument used. Molecular barcoding was employed in the preparation of TCR libraries, with unique molecular identifiers being used to normalize TCRbeta repertoire quantification. Using fastp trimming at Q25 and MiXCR clonotype assembly, TCRdb reanalyzed the public sequencing data and kept in-frame beta chains. Rows merge per CDR3 protein into single entries with the most common DNA and genes. The table for this sample lists 450,000 to 600,000 distinct CDR3 sequences; approximately 20% of them were counted only once. Less than 4% of the sample goes to the ten largest clones.

The source of this sequence is a human donor who donated a stem cell graft to a child with acute lymphoblastic leukemia. The sample was PBMCs from the stem cell graft donor, taken from the stem cell graft. The chain uses TRBV14 and TRBJ2-5; no confident D gene assignment can be made. The bases read TGTGCCAGCAGCCAAGTTATGGGTGAGACCCAGTACTTC. This encodes CASSQVMGETQYF. Reference TRBV14 and TRBJ2-5 proteins supply the regions before and after the CDR3; the full variable domain is: EAGVTQFPSHSVIEKGQTVTLRCDPISGHDNLYWYRRVMGKEIKFLLHFVKESKQDESGMPNNRFLAERTGGTYSTLKVQPAELEDSGVYFCASSQVMGETQYFGPGTRLLVL.